These 13 T cell receptor beta chains originate from one sample sequenced in a study of blood T cell repertoires in COVID-19. Assay used: immunoSEQ multiplex PCR; TCRdb lists only in-frame clones, some missing. The sample lists roughly 220,000 clones, approximately 86% seen once, with 3% in the top ten. The sequenced sample consisted of peripheral blood. The receptors were gathered from a man aged 55-75 years with acute or convalescent COVID-19.

The chain employs TRBV12-3 or TRBV12-4 and TRBJ2-3, with 7 bases aligning to TRBD2. V lost 3 bases, J lost 4 bases, and 1 base stayed unmatched. The CDR3 extends over 13 amino acids. The CDR3 nucleotides read TGTGCCAGCAGTTTTCTAGCGGCAGATACGCAGTATTTT. Its protein is CASSFLAADTQYF.

The chain has TRBV7-2 and TRBJ2-7; 9 bases map to TRBD2. CDR1 is SGHTA and CDR2 is FQGNSA in the germline V gene. The CDR3 is made up of 13 amino acids. J was trimmed by 4 bases and V by 2 bases; bases with no gene match: 0. CDR3 amino acids: CASSLSGGYEQYF. In DNA form, the CDR3 reads TGTGCCAGCAGCTTAAGCGGGGGGTACGAGCAGTACTTC. Filled out from reference TRBV7-2 and TRBJ2-7, the complete variable domain reads GAGVSQSPSNKVTEKGKDVELRCDPISGHTALYWYRQSLGQGLEFLIYFQGNSAPDKSGLPSDRFSAERTGGSVSTLTIQRTQQEDSAVYLCASSLSGGYEQYFGPGTRLTVT.

V gene TRBV4-2 combines with J gene TRBJ1-2; 7 bases agree with TRBD1. Germline CDR1 and CDR2: LGHNA and YNFKEQ. With 0 bases clipped from V and 4 bases from J, the junction kept 11 bases outside the gene matches. The CDR3 sequence is 17 residues long. Here the CDR3 reads CASSQEGGRGFVYGYTF. The CDR3 coding sequence is TGTGCCAGCAGCCAAGAAGGTGGCAGGGGGTTTGTCTATGGCTACACCTTC.

CDR3 DNA: TGTGCCAGCAGTTTACGCCAACCGAGCTCTGGAAACACCATATATTTT. Its translation is CASSLRQPSSGNTIYF. The chain joins TRBV27 to TRBJ1-3; no firm D call. Germline CDR1 is MNHEY and CDR2 is SMNVEV (reference sequence). Trimming left V 2 bases short and J 0 bases short, with 11 bases between. The CDR3 extends over 16 amino acids.

This chain links TRBV29-1 with TRBJ1-1; 9 nucleotides line up with TRBD1. The CDR3 consists of 11 residues. Germline V gene lookup returns CDR1 SQVTM and CDR2 ANQGSEA. CDR3 in amino acids: CIGTGHTEAFF. The CDR3 coding sequence is TGCATCGGGACAGGGCACACTGAAGCTTTCTTT.

The chain uses TRBV19 and TRBJ2-3, with 7 bases fitting TRBD1. The V segment lost 5 bases and the J segment 0 bases; nucleotides outside the gene matches: 2. Germline lookup yields CDR1 LNHDA and CDR2 SQIVND (reference sequence). CDR3 length equals 14 residues. The CDR3 sequence: CASSRDRSTDTQYF. For the CDR3, the DNA is TGTGCCAGTAGTCGGGACAGAAGCACAGATACGCAGTATTTT.

This chain links TRBV4-3 with TRBJ1-6; TRBD1 agrees at 8 bases. J gave up 11 bases and V 1 base, and 7 bases lay outside the gene matches. CDR1 is LGHNA, CDR2 YSLEER, per germline. This CDR3 spans 15 amino acids. In DNA, the CDR3 is TGCGCCAGCAGCCAAGGATCCAGGGGGCGGGCACCCCTCCACTTT. Its translation is CASSQGSRGRAPLHF.

The chain couples TRBV7-2 to TRBJ2-7; 8 bases are shared with TRBD1. With 5 bases clipped from V and 3 bases from J, the junction kept 6 bases outside the gene matches. This CDR3 contains 14 residues. Per germline, CDR1 SGHTA and CDR2 FQGNSA. The CDR3 DNA reads as TGTGCCAGCAGCCTGCCCGGGACAGGCTACGAGCAGTACTTC. This codes for CASSLPGTGYEQYF.

The V gene is TRBV12-5, the J gene TRBJ1-2; D unclear. V lost 1 base and J 3 bases, leaving 12 bases between the germline ends. The CDR3 loop spans 15 amino acids. CDR1 is LGHNT and CDR2 is FRNRAP in the germline V gene. The CDR3 coding sequence is TGTGCTAGTGGTTTGGGGGCCCAGAAATACTATGGCTACACCTTC. This sequence encodes CASGLGAQKYYGYTF. Supplemented by reference TRBV12-5 and TRBJ1-2, the full variable domain reads DARVTQTPRHKVTEMGQEVTMRCQPILGHNTVFWYRQTMMQGLELLAYFRNRAPLDDSGMPKDRFSAEMPDATLATLKIQPSEPRDSAVYFCASGLGAQKYYGYTFGSGTRLTVV.

The genes are TRBV3-1 (or the pseudogene TRBV3-2) and TRBJ1-5, with 9 bases lining up with TRBD1. Germline V gene data show CDR1 as LGHDT and CDR2 as YNNKEL (reference sequence). Germline trimming cut 2 bases from V and 4 bases from J; bases unmatched to any gene: 3. This CDR3 has 15 residues. CDR3 in DNA: TGTGCCAGCAGCCAAAGAGGGACAGGGAATCAGCCCCAGCATTTT. Its protein is CASSQRGTGNQPQHF.

The rearrangement uses TRBV10-3 and TRBJ2-6; a possible D gene is TRBD1 (5 bases). V dropped 3 bases and J dropped 4 bases, with 16 bases sitting between them. Germline CDR1 and CDR2: ENHRY and SYGVKD. The CDR3 has 17 amino acids. CDR3 in amino acids: CAISEGLGASGANVLTF. In nucleotides, the CDR3 is TGTGCCATCAGTGAAGGATTAGGGGCTTCAGGGGCCAACGTCCTGACTTTC.

The chain couples TRBV7-2 to TRBJ2-3, with 7 bases that match TRBD2. CDR3 length: 18 residues. Losses at the gene ends were 3 bases for V and 4 bases for J; bases not matched to a gene: 16. The germline V gene encodes CDR1 SGHTA and CDR2 FQGNSA. The CDR3 DNA is TGTGCCAGCAGCTTGAGGGGTAGGGGACTACCGCCCCCAGATACGCAGTATTTT. This sequence encodes CASSLRGRGLPPPDTQYF.

V is TRBV30 and J is TRBJ2-1, with TRBD2 as a possible D gene (7 bases). The V end lost 2 bases, the J end lost 7 bases, and 21 bases lay between the germline ends. Germline assignment: CDR1 GTSNPN and CDR2 SVGIG (reference sequence). This CDR3 comprises 16 residues. CDR3: CAWSMGWAGEGNEQFF. CDR3 bases: TGTGCCTGGAGTATGGGTTGGGCAGGGGAGGGAAATGAGCAGTTCTTC. Complete variable domain (other parts from reference TRBV30 and TRBJ2-1): SQTIHQWPATLVQPVGSPLSLECTVEGTSNPNLYWYRQAAGRGLQLLFYSVGIGQISSEVPQNLSASRPQDRQFILSSKKLLLSDSGFYLCAWSMGWAGEGNEQFFGPGTRLTVL.